The next 28 T cell receptor beta chains were all read from a single sample in a study of CD8+ T cells in alopecia areata. RNA was extracted and reverse transcribed into cDNA as the sequencing template. Produced via immunoSEQ multiplex PCR; TCRdb's table is partial and in-frame only. The sample was found to contain approximately 300,000 clones, and every one recurs. The authors sorted pooled cutaneous lymph node cells using CD4, CD8alpha, NKG2D, NKG2ACE and other markers. Sample: CD4+ T cells sorted from a lymph node. All receptors come from a C3H/HeJ mouse with alopecia areata. This strain's MHC haplotype is H2-k.

This clone was seen a handful of times. The genes and germline here are from mouse. From the germline J gene comes the end of the CDR3, since the read stops 4 residues before it. The rearrangement links TRBV13-1 to TRBJ2-3; possible D gene TRBD1, 5 bases. The CDR3 sequence is 14 residues long. V was clipped by 4 bases and J by 0 bases, with 9 bases between them. The germline V gene has CDR1 NSHNY and CDR2 SYGAGN. The CDR3 region is CASSPDKSAETLYF. Incomplete CDR3 DNA: TGTGCCAGCAGTCCGGACAAAAGTGCAGAA.

There are a few counts of this clone. Genes here carry mouse names. The read finishes 4 residues shy of the CDR3 end, and the germline J gene is used to complete it. The V call is TRBV31, the J call TRBJ1-2; 8 nucleotides match TRBD1. Germline V lookup: CDR1 GKSSPN, CDR2 SITVG. V trimming: 3 bases; J trimming: 1 base; junction bases outside the gene matches: 4. This CDR3 comprises 14 residues. CDR3 bases read: TGTGCCTGGAGACAACAGGGGGGAAACTCC. Translating it yields CAWRQQGGNS. The full CDR3 reads CAWRQQGGNSDYTF.

This clone was seen a handful of times. Here the gene names and germline are mouse. Other nucleotide sequences in the sample specify the same CDR3. The sequenced part of the CDR3 DNA is TGCACCTGCAGTGCTAGGCAGGCAAACTCC. It is translated as CTCSARQANS. The CDR3 in its entirety is CTCSARQANSDYTF. This chain uses TRBV1 with TRBJ1-2; D is unclear. The read finishes 4 residues shy of the CDR3 end, and the germline J gene is used to complete it. The V end was cut by 3 bases, the J end by 0 bases, with 8 bases between. The CDR3 consists of 14 residues. Per the germline V gene, CDR1 is NSQYPW and CDR2 is LRSPGD (reference sequence).

This clone was counted only a few times. Gene names refer to mouse genes. The read falls 4 residues short of the CDR3 end, and the missing part is taken from the germline J gene. The V gene is TRBV13-1, the J gene TRBJ2-3; D might be TRBD2 (6 bases). CDR3 length: 15 residues. CDR1 NSHNY and CDR2 SYGAGN come from the germline V gene. V shed 3 bases and J shed 0 bases, with 11 bases lying between them. The covered CDR3 bases are TGTGCCAGCAGTGCTTCTGGGACTAGTGCAGAA. Translated, it gives CASSASGTSAE. The full CDR3 sequence reads CASSASGTSAETLYF.

Note on this clone: All gene names here are mouse names. The read gets to within 4 residues of the CDR3 end, and the germline J gene fills in the rest. Additional DNA sequences in this sample encode the identical CDR3. The genes are TRBV5 and TRBJ2-5; D gene ambiguous. The CDR3 has 14 residues. The V gene's germline CDR1 is LGHNA and CDR2 YNLKQL (reference sequence). The ends were cut back, 0 bases at V and 0 bases at J, with 4 bases in the middle. The DNA read from the CDR3 is TGTGCCAGCAGCCAAGAGACTAACCAAGAC. As protein: CASSQETNQD. The CDR3, in full, reads CASSQETNQDTQYF.

Notes on this clone: Gene names are mouse gene names. The sequence runs out 4 residues before the end of the CDR3; the remainder is reconstructed from the germline J gene. This CDR3 is also generated by other DNA sequences in the sample. This rearrangement joins TRBV31 to TRBJ2-1; 13 bases are shared with TRBD2. The CDR3 length is 15 residues. Germline V gives CDR1 GKSSPN, CDR2 SITVG. The V segment lost 0 bases and the J segment 5 bases; nucleotides outside the gene matches: 1. This chain's CDR3 is CAWSLGTGGDAEQFF. The DNA read from the CDR3 is TGTGCCTGGAGTCTAGGGACTGGGGGGGATGCT.

This clone was detected a few times. The germline and genes are mouse ones. The CDR3 end is not reached by the read, which stops 4 residues before it; the germline J gene fills it in. The gene calls are TRBV31 and TRBJ2-4; 7 nucleotides match TRBD2. The CDR3 loop spans 15 amino acids. CDR1 is GKSSPN, CDR2 SITVG, per germline. V gave up 2 bases and J gave up 0 bases; unmatched junction bases: 5. CDR3 loop: CAWSAGLTSQNTLYF. CDR3 DNA (partial): TGTGCCTGGAGTGCGGGACTGACTAGTCAAAAC. Complete variable domain (other parts from reference TRBV31 and TRBJ2-4): AQTIHQWPVAEIKAVGSPLSLGCTIKGKSSPNLYWYWQATGGTLQQLFYSITVGQVESVVQLNLSASRPKDDQFILSTEKLLLSHSGFYLCAWSAGLTSQNTLYFGAGTRLSVL.

A remark on this clone: Gene names follow the mouse nomenclature. CDR3 DNA, as far as it was read: TGTGCCAGCAGCCAATTTACTGGGGGGAATGCT. Translated: CASSQFTGGNA. The CDR3 in its entirety is CASSQFTGGNAEQFF. The chain recombines TRBV5 with TRBJ2-1; TRBD2 matches 9 bases. The observed sequence ends 4 residues before the CDR3 terminus, with the missing tail filled in from the germline J gene. Trimming took 2 bases from V and 5 from J; bases not matched to a gene: 4. CDR1 is LGHNA and CDR2 is YNLKQL in the germline V gene (reference sequence). The CDR3 has 15 residues.

This clone showed up just a few times. Each gene name is a mouse one. The read is 4 residues too short to cover the CDR3 end, so that end is filled in from the germline J gene. The gene calls are TRBV31 and TRBJ2-5; 7 nucleotides match TRBD1. In germline, CDR1 is GKSSPN, CDR2 SITVG. The CDR3 has 12 amino acids. The sequenced part of the CDR3 DNA is TGTGCCTGGAGCCGGGACAGAGAC. This codes for CAWSRDRD. The full-length CDR3 reads as CAWSRDRDTQYF.

Comment on this clone: Mouse gene names and germline throughout. The read falls 4 residues short of the CDR3 end, and the missing part is taken from the germline J gene. Other DNA sequences in this specimen translate into the identical CDR3. The genes are TRBV5 and TRBJ2-3; 9 positions match TRBD1. The CDR3 extends over 15 amino acids. Trimming took 4 bases from V and 0 from J; bases not matched to a gene: 2. Germline V gives CDR1 LGHNA, CDR2 YNLKQL (reference sequence). Incomplete CDR3 DNA: TGTGCCAGCAGCCCGACAGGGGGAAGTGCAGAA. Amino acids: CASSPTGGSAE. The full CDR3 protein reads CASSPTGGSAETLYF.

This clone was seen a handful of times. These gene names are mouse names. The read comes to an end 4 residues before the CDR3 does, leaving the germline J gene to fill in the end. The same CDR3 also results from other DNA sequences found in this sample. V usage is TRBV19 and J usage is TRBJ1-2, with D tentatively TRBD1 (5 bases). CDR1 FNHDT and CDR2 SITEND come from the germline V gene (reference sequence). Deletions cut 1 base from V and 4 bases from J, with 8 bases between. The CDR3 has 13 amino acids. The sequenced CDR3 bases are TGTGCCAGCAGTATAACGGGGGGCTCC. It encodes CASSITGGS. The entire CDR3 protein is CASSITGGSDYTF.

On this clone: All gene names here are mouse names. The CDR3 end falls 4 residues outside the read, so it is completed with the germline J gene. The rearrangement uses TRBV1 and TRBJ2-3; TRBD2 matches at 8 bases. The length of the CDR3 is 17 residues. Germline assignment: CDR1 NSQYPW and CDR2 LRSPGD (reference sequence). V was clipped by 0 bases and J by 0 bases; unmatched bases: 5. CDR3 protein: CTCSADPLGGSAETLYF. The covered CDR3 bases are TGCACCTGCAGTGCAGATCCCCTGGGGGGCAGTGCAGAA.

This clone was seen only a few times. Germline and genes: mouse. Read coverage stops 4 residues before the CDR3 terminus; the germline J gene supplies the remainder. This chain uses TRBV19 with TRBJ2-3; 7 positions match TRBD1. The CDR3 totals 15 residues. Germline CDR1 and CDR2: FNHDT and SITEND (reference sequence). V gave up 3 bases and J gave up 1 base; unmatched junction bases: 5. The CDR3 bases that were read are TGTGCCAGCAGTAAATACAGGGGTCGTGCAGAA. Residues: CASSKYRGRAE. The whole CDR3 is CASSKYRGRAETLYF. Combining the CDR3 with reference TRBV19 and TRBJ2-3 gives the whole variable domain GGIITQTPKFLIGQEGQKLTLKCQQNFNHDTMYWYRQDSGKGLRLIYYSITENDLQKGDLSEGYDASREKKSSFSLTVTSAQKNEMAVFLCASSKYRGRAETLYFGSGTRLTVL.

This clone was found a few times. The listed genes are named as in mouse. The observed sequence ends 4 residues before the CDR3 terminus, with the missing tail filled in from the germline J gene. Other nucleotide sequences in the sample specify the same CDR3. The V and J genes are TRBV5 and TRBJ2-1; tentative D call: TRBD1 (7 bases). There are 16 residues in the CDR3. V lost 0 bases and J lost 1, with 10 bases in between. Germline loops: CDR1 LGHNA, CDR2 YNLKQL (reference sequence). CDR3 protein: CASSQEGGANYAEQFF. CDR3 DNA, as far as it was read: TGTGCCAGCAGCCAAGAAGGGGGCGCGAACTATGCT.

As for this clone: The genes and germline here are from mouse. Sequencing ends 3 residues short of the CDR3 end; the germline J gene provides the rest. This chain links TRBV13-1 with TRBJ1-6, with TRBD1 matching 10 bases. TRBJ1-6 carries the ORF label, with uncertain function. The CDR3 runs to 16 residues. Germline V gene data show CDR1 as NSHNY and CDR2 as SYGAGN. Trimming at V came to 3 bases and at J to 6 bases, leaving 6 bases not matched to a gene. The CDR3 region is CASSGSGTGVNSPLYF. The CDR3 bases that were read are TGTGCCAGCAGTGGTTCCGGGACAGGGGTTAATTCGCCC.

This clone has a handful of counts. Any gene name here is a mouse gene name. The observed sequence ends 4 residues before the CDR3 terminus, with the missing tail filled in from the germline J gene. V and J are TRBV17 and TRBJ2-5, with TRBD1 matching over 7 bases. CDR3 size: 14 residues. V shed 5 bases and J 0 bases; nucleotides not matched to a gene: 2. Germline CDR1 MNHDT, CDR2 YYDKIL. The CDR3 bases that were read are TGTGCTAGCAGTGGGACAGTTAACCAAGAC. Protein: CASSGTVNQD. The CDR3 in full is CASSGTVNQDTQYF.

For this clone: These gene names are mouse names. The sequenced part of the CDR3 DNA is TGTGCTAGCAGTAGAGGACAGTTCTATGCT. It codes for CASSRGQFYA. The full-length CDR3 reads as CASSRGQFYAEQFF. The chain combines TRBV17 with TRBJ2-1; D perhaps matches TRBD1 (5 bases). The read ends 4 residues before the CDR3 terminus; that terminus is restored from the germline J gene. CDR1 is MNHDT and CDR2 is YYDKIL in the germline V gene. The CDR3 length is 14 residues. The V end lost 1 base, the J end lost 3 bases, and 7 bases lay between the germline ends.

This clone was seen more than once but under ten times. Gene names are mouse gene names. The sequenced fragment ends 4 residues before the CDR3 boundary, so the rest is inferred from the germline J gene. This chain links TRBV31 with TRBJ2-1; 8 bases match TRBD2. CDR1 is GKSSPN, CDR2 SITVG, per germline. CDR3 length: 13 residues. The sequenced part of the CDR3 DNA is TGTGCCTGGAGTGGGGGGGCGCGAGCT. Translated, it gives CAWSGGARA. The entire CDR3 reads CAWSGGARAEQFF.

On this clone itself: The listed genes are named as in mouse. Sequencing ends 4 residues short of the CDR3 end; the germline J gene provides the rest. This chain joins TRBV31 and TRBJ2-2, with TRBD2 matching over 9 bases. The CDR3 covers 16 residues. V lost 1 base and J lost 0; bases outside the gene matches: 3. The V gene's germline CDR1 is GKSSPN and CDR2 SITVG. CDR3 DNA (partial): TGTGCCTGGAGTCGGGCTGGGGGGGCAAACACCGGG. This sequence encodes CAWSRAGGANTG. The CDR3 in its entirety is CAWSRAGGANTGQLYF. Together with reference TRBV31 and TRBJ2-2, the CDR3 gives the full variable domain: AQTIHQWPVAEIKAVGSPLSLGCTIKGKSSPNLYWYWQATGGTLQQLFYSITVGQVESVVQLNLSASRPKDDQFILSTEKLLLSHSGFYLCAWSRAGGANTGQLYFGEGSKLTVL.

This clone has just a few counts. The gene names given are mouse names. Read sequence stops 4 residues before the CDR3 end, and the germline J gene provides the missing end. The same CDR3 can be traced to other DNA sequences in this sample. The rearrangement uses TRBV13-2 and TRBJ2-5, with 11 bases fitting TRBD1. The germline CDR1 and CDR2 sequences are NNHNN and SYGAGS (reference sequence). The CDR3 contains 13 residues. The DNA read from the CDR3 is TGTGCCAGCGGGGACAGGGGGCGAGAC. Amino acid sequence: CASGDRGRD. From start to end, the CDR3 is CASGDRGRDTQYF.

On this clone: The genes are named according to mouse. The CDR3 is cut off 4 residues early in the read; its end comes from the germline J gene. The chain carries TRBV13-1 and TRBJ2-4; 8 bases are shared with TRBD1. The CDR3 has 14 residues. Germline V CDR1 and CDR2: NSHNY, SYGAGN. After removal of 5 bases from V and 0 bases from J, the junction contained 2 bases not matched to a gene. CDR3 amino acids: CASSRQGSQNTLYF. The DNA read from the CDR3 is TGTGCCAGCAGCCGACAGGGGAGTCAAAAC.

In regard to this clone: Gene names and germline refer to mouse. The observed sequence ends 4 residues before the CDR3 terminus, with the missing tail filled in from the germline J gene. The same CDR3 also results from other DNA sequences found in this sample. The rearrangement uses TRBV13-1 and TRBJ1-1; 12 positions agree with TRBD1. The CDR3 totals 15 residues. CDR1 and CDR2 from the germline V gene are NSHNY and SYGAGN. V gave up 3 bases and J gave up 4 bases; unmatched junction bases: 4. Incomplete CDR3 DNA: TGTGCCAGCAGTGCCCCGGGACAGGGGGCCACA. It encodes CASSAPGQGAT. The CDR3 as a whole reads CASSAPGQGATEVFF.

This clone was observed a handful of times. Gene labels here are mouse ones. The missing CDR3 end, 3 residues past where the read stops, is filled in from the germline J gene. V and J are TRBV13-2 and TRBJ1-6; 8 nucleotides line up with TRBD1. TRBJ1-6 is an open reading frame whose function is uncertain. This CDR3 has 15 amino acids. CDR1 and CDR2 from the germline V gene are NNHNN and SYGAGS (reference sequence). Unmatched junction bases numbered 9, after V lost 6 bases and J lost 7 bases. The covered CDR3 bases are TGTGCCAGCGCCCTAGACAGGGGTGGAAATTCGCCC. Residues: CASALDRGGNSP. The whole CDR3 sequence is CASALDRGGNSPLYF.

Details on this clone: Mouse gene names and germline throughout. The read terminates 4 residues before the CDR3 end, so the remaining end is supplied by the germline J gene. Other DNA sequences from this sample encode an identical CDR3 as well. The V and J genes are TRBV13-2 and TRBJ2-5; D is perhaps TRBD1 (5 bases). The CDR3 spans 14 residues. V was cut by 0 bases and J by 2 bases, with 7 bases left in between. In germline, CDR1 is NNHNN, CDR2 SYGAGS (reference sequence). The covered CDR3 bases are TGTGCCAGCGGTGATGCAGGGTTCCAAGAC. It is translated as CASGDAGFQD. In full, the CDR3 reads CASGDAGFQDTQYF.

Worth noting for this clone: Each gene name is a mouse one. The missing CDR3 end, 4 residues past where the read stops, is filled in from the germline J gene. V and J are TRBV1 and TRBJ1-1; the match to TRBD1 covers 7 bases. Trimming cost V 0 bases and J 0 bases; bases outside gene matches: 10. Germline V lookup: CDR1 NSQYPW, CDR2 LRSPGD (reference sequence). The CDR3 runs 18 residues. The part of the CDR3 DNA that was read is TGCACCTGCAGTGCAGAGGAGCCAGGGGGGTCTGCAAACACA. It is translated as CTCSAEEPGGSANT. The full CDR3 protein is CTCSAEEPGGSANTEVFF.

Comment on this clone: Mouse gene names and germline throughout. The read finishes 4 residues shy of the CDR3 end, and the germline J gene is used to complete it. The chain has TRBV5 and TRBJ2-5; 8 bases fit TRBD1. Germline CDR1 LGHNA, CDR2 YNLKQL (reference sequence). V lost 0 bases, J lost 2 bases, and 4 bases stayed unmatched. The CDR3 totals 16 residues. CDR3 DNA (partial): TGTGCCAGCAGCCAAGAATCAGGGGGCGTCCAAGAC. Amino acid sequence: CASSQESGGVQD. The whole CDR3 protein reads CASSQESGGVQDTQYF.

The table lists this clone with a few counts. The genes are named according to mouse. The read gets to within 4 residues of the CDR3 end, and the germline J gene fills in the rest. The rearrangement joins TRBV19 to TRBJ2-7, with TRBD1 identical over 10 bases. CDR3 length: 14 residues. Germline V gives CDR1 FNHDT, CDR2 SITEND (reference sequence). The sequenced part of the CDR3 DNA is TGTGCCAGCAGTAGCGACAGGGGGCGAGAT. This codes for CASSSDRGRD. The whole CDR3 reads CASSSDRGRDEQYF.

As concerns this clone: All gene names here are mouse names. The CDR3 DNA, read in part, is TGTGCCAGCAGTGAAAGGGGACAGGGAGGA. Amino acid sequence: CASSERGQGG. The whole CDR3 region reads CASSERGQGGEVFF. The genes are TRBV13-3 and TRBJ1-1, with 9 nucleotides matching TRBD1. The read finishes 4 residues shy of the CDR3 end, and the germline J gene is used to complete it. Germline V gene data show CDR1 as NNHDY and CDR2 as SYVADS. The CDR3 sequence is 14 residues long.